These 10 T cell receptor beta chains came from one sample sequenced in a study of coeliac disease. Assay used: immunoSEQ multiplex PCR; TCRdb lists only in-frame clones, some missing. The sample records under 6,000 clones, 60% to 75% being singletons. Material: lamina propria lymphocytes from the gut. Receptors were obtained from a woman between 18 and 29 years old with active celiac disease.

The V and J genes are TRBV2 and TRBJ1-4, with 7 positions matching TRBD1. In germline, CDR1 is SNHLY, CDR2 FYNNEI. After removal of 1 base from V and 2 bases from J, the junction contained 10 bases not matched to a gene. CDR3 length equals 18 residues. The CDR3 DNA sequence: TGTGCCAGCAGTGAAGGCCCGAGGGGGCTTGCGACTAATGAAAAACTGTTTTTT. Translating gives CASSEGPRGLATNEKLFF.

The chain couples TRBV15 to TRBJ2-1; 8 bases agree with TRBD2. Unmatched junction bases numbered 5, after V lost 8 bases and J lost 5 bases. This CDR3 has 13 residues. CDR1 is LNHNV and CDR2 is YYDKDF in the germline V gene (reference sequence). DNA of the CDR3: TGTGCCACCCTGGAGCGGGGGAACAATGAGCAGTTCTTC. It encodes CATLERGNNEQFF.

This clone has a handful of counts. This chain links TRBV19 with TRBJ2-1; TRBD2 agrees at 13 bases. V was pared by 0 bases and J by 9 bases, with 11 bases of the junction left unmatched. CDR1 is LNHDA, CDR2 SQIVND, per germline (reference sequence). CDR3 length: 18 residues. CDR3 DNA sequence: TGTGCCAGTAGTATAGATCCCGCACTAGCGGGAGGGCCAGGTGAGCAGTTCTTC. Translating it yields CASSIDPALAGGPGEQFF.

The chain carries TRBV4-1 and TRBJ2-3; 8 bases fit TRBD2. Trimming took 1 base from V and 1 from J; bases not matched to a gene: 1. The CDR3 runs 15 residues. Germline loops: CDR1 MGHRA, CDR2 YSYEKL. The CDR3 sequence: CASSQVSGGTDTQYF. CDR3 coding DNA: TGCGCCAGCAGCCAAGTTAGCGGGGGCACAGATACGCAGTATTTT.

V usage is TRBV14 and J usage is TRBJ1-5, with D uncertain. Germline values: CDR1 SGHDN, CDR2 FVKESK. Trimming stripped 7 bases from V and 3 bases from J, with 10 bases between. The CDR3 runs to 13 residues. The CDR3 DNA reads TGTGCCAGCATCGGCAGGCTCAATCAGCCCCAGCATTTT. It yields the protein CASIGRLNQPQHF.

The chain combines TRBV19 with TRBJ1-1; perhaps TRBD1 as D (5 bases). Trimming stripped 0 bases from V and 8 bases from J, with 10 bases between. CDR3 size: 13 residues. Germline CDR1 reads LNHDA; CDR2 reads SQIVND (reference sequence). The CDR3, as DNA: TGTGCCAGTAGTATAGATCCTAGGACAGAAGCTTTCTTT. Amino acids: CASSIDPRTEAFF.

The chain combines TRBV12-5 with TRBJ2-1; TRBD1 agrees at 9 bases. V shed 2 bases and J 6 bases; nucleotides not matched to a gene: 8. The CDR3 is made up of 16 amino acids. The germline V gene has CDR1 LGHNT and CDR2 FRNRAP. As DNA, the CDR3 is TGTGCTAGTGGTTTGAAGGGACAGGGATCCCCCAATGAGCAGTTCTTC. Translating gives CASGLKGQGSPNEQFF.

This clone appeared a few times. The V gene is TRBV7-2, the J gene TRBJ2-6; 11 nucleotides agree with TRBD2. V lost 1 base and J lost 6; bases outside the gene matches: 8. The CDR3 totals 18 residues. Per the germline V gene, CDR1 is SGHTA and CDR2 is FQGNSA. Here the CDR3 reads CASSLGPLAGVVANVLTF. CDR3 sequence (DNA): TGTGCCAGCAGCTTAGGCCCACTAGCGGGGGTTGTGGCCAACGTCCTGACTTTC.

The chain couples TRBV7-8 to TRBJ1-5, with TRBD1 matching 7 bases. The trim removed 5 bases at V and 4 bases at J, leaving 8 bases unmatched. Germline assignment: CDR1 SGHVS and CDR2 FQNEAQ. The CDR3 is 15 amino acids. The CDR3 region is CASSRGDSRNQPQHF. DNA of the CDR3: TGTGCCAGCAGCCGAGGGGACAGCCGGAATCAGCCCCAGCATTTT. Based on the CDR3 plus reference TRBV7-8 and TRBJ1-5, the full variable domain is GAGVSQSPRYKVAKRGQDVALRCDPISGHVSLFWYQQALGQGPEFLTYFQNEAQLDKSGLPSDRFFAERPEGSVSTLKIQRTQQEDSAVYLCASSRGDSRNQPQHFGDGTRLSIL.

The chain is built from TRBV28 and TRBJ1-1; tentative D call: TRBD1 (5 bases). V lost 4 bases, J lost 3 bases, and 12 bases lay in between. This CDR3 comprises 14 residues. Per germline, CDR1 MDHEN and CDR2 SYDVKM. CDR3 bases: TGTGCCAGCAGTTCGGCGACAGTTTACACTGAAGCTTTCTTT. Translating it yields CASSSATVYTEAFF.